Sequencing of this T cell receptor (beta chain) was carried out in a study of blood T cells in healthy people across ages. This clonotype occurred many times. Its antigen is as yet unknown. A second about 7 to 12 cycle PCR used barcoded and J-beta primers. Each cDNA molecule was tagged by a template-switch adaptor that had 12 random nucleotides. TCRdb recomputed calls from the 5' RACE reads with MiXCR, one row per CDR3 protein. The top ten clones hold about 11% of a sample with about 1.6 million distinct CDR3 sequences, roughly a third of them seen once. Extraction yielded at least 6 micrograms of total RNA per sample. General study points: A strong correlation was seen between TCR beta diversity and naive T cell percentage.

The V gene lost 5 bases and the J gene lost 3 bases, with 14 bases spanning the gap. The CDR3 consists of 14 residues. Germline V gene data show CDR1 as MNHEY and CDR2 as SMNVEV (reference sequence). Sequencing was performed on blood. The clonotype originates from a woman in her 30s in good health. The V gene is TRBV27, the J gene TRBJ2-7; no firm D call. CDR3 sequence reads: CASSVSPLGYEQYF. DNA for the CDR3: TGTGCCAGCAGTGTTTCCCCCTTGGGCTACGAGCAGTACTTC.